The 5 T cell receptor beta chains given below trace back to one sample, sequenced in a study of blood T cell repertoires in COVID-19 (dated by TCRdb to the early 2020s). The library was produced with the immunoSEQ multiplex PCR assay. Entries here come from immuneACCESS through TCRdb and include only in-frame sequences with V and J called. Some clones fail to appear in such tables; in the studies checked, an unresolved V gene covers under half of the shortfall, and the cause of the remainder is unknown. The sample profile shows approximately 300,000 clones; around nine tenths of them were found once. The ten largest clones take up more than 0.75% of the sample. The specimen was peripheral blood. The receptors were sampled from a man aged 30 to 39 with acute or convalescent COVID-19.

This chain connects TRBV6-1 to TRBJ2-1; TRBD2 is a possible D gene (6 bases). Germline V gene lookup returns CDR1 MNHNS and CDR2 SASEGT. The V and J ends lost 1 base and 8 bases respectively, with 15 bases between them. The CDR3 is 15 amino acids. The CDR3 is CASSEGPLAIYEQFF. The CDR3 DNA reads as TGTGCCAGCAGTGAAGGCCCACTAGCTATCTATGAGCAGTTCTTC.

The V gene is TRBV5-1, the J gene TRBJ2-2; D unclear. V was cut by 5 bases and J by 3 bases, with 8 bases left in between. CDR1 SGHRS and CDR2 YFSETQ come from the germline V gene. The CDR3 spans 13 residues. For the CDR3, the DNA is TGCGCCAGCAGGGAGTTGGACACCGGGGAGCTGTTTTTT. This sequence encodes CASRELDTGELFF.

This chain connects TRBV10-3 to TRBJ1-2, with D possibly matching TRBD1 (5 bases). The CDR3 is 13 residues long. V was shortened by 7 bases and J by 7 bases, with 16 bases between the two germline ends. Germline V gene data show CDR1 as ENHRY and CDR2 as SYGVKD. The CDR3 is CAITTGGFGGYTF. The CDR3 DNA reads TGTGCCATCACCACGGGGGGGTTCGGTGGCTACACCTTC.

This chain joins TRBV2 and TRBJ2-5; D possibly corresponds to TRBD1 (6 bases). Germline V gene sequence: CDR1 SNHLY, CDR2 FYNNEI. The CDR3 runs to 15 residues. V was cut by 7 bases and J by 2 bases, with 17 bases left in between. DNA of the CDR3: TGTGCCAGCACCATACGCTGGACAGAACAAGAGACCCAGTACTTC. It codes for CASTIRWTEQETQYF.

This chain uses TRBV24-1 with TRBJ2-6; 8 bases align to TRBD1. The CDR3 length is 15 residues. V lost 12 bases and J lost 0; bases outside the gene matches: 6. Germline assignment: CDR1 KGHDR and CDR2 SFDVKD. The CDR3 sequence: CAAGQGFSGANVLTF. The CDR3 bases are TGTGCCGCCGGACAGGGTTTCTCTGGGGCCAACGTCCTGACTTTC.